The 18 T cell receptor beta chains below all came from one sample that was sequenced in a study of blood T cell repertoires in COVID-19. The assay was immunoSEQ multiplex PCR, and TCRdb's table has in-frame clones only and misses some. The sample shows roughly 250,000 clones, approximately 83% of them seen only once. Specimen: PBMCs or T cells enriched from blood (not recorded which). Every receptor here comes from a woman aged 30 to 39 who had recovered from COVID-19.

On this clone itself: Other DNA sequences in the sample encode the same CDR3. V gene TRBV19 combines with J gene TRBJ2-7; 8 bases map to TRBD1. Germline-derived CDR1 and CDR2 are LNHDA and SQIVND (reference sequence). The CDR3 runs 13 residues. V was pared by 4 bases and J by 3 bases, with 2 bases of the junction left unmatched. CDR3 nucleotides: TGTGCCAGTAGTACCGGACAGGGCTACGAGCAGTACTTC. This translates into CASSTGQGYEQYF.

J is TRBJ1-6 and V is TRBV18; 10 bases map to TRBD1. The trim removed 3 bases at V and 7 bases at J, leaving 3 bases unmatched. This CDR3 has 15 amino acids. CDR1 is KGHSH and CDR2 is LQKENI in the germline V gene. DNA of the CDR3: TGTGCCAGCTCACCCGGGACAGGGGTGAATTCACCCCTCCACTTT. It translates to CASSPGTGVNSPLHF.

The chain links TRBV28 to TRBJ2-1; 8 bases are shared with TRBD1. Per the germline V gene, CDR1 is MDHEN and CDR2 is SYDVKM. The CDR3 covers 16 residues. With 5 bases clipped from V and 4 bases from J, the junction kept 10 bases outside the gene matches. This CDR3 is CASSLISGQVYNEQFF. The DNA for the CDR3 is TGTGCCAGCAGTCTTATCTCGGGACAGGTATACAATGAGCAGTTCTTC.

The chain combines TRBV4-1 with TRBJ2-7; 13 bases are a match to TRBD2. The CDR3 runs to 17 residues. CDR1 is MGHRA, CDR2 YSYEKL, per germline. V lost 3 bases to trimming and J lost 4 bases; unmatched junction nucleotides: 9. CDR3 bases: TGCGCCAGCAGCCAGCCCGCGGGGACTAGCGGGATTTACGAGCAGTACTTC. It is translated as CASSQPAGTSGIYEQYF.

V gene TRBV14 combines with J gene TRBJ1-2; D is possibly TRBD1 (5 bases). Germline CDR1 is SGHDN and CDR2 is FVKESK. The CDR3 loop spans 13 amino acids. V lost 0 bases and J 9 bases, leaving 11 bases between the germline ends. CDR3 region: CASSQEGRESYTF. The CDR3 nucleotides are TGTGCCAGCAGCCAAGAAGGCAGGGAAAGCTACACCTTC.

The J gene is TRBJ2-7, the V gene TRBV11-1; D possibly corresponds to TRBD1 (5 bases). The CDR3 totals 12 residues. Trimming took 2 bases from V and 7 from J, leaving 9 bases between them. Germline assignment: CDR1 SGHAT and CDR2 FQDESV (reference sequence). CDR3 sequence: CASSLTQGEQYF. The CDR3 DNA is TGTGCCAGCAGCTTAACCCAGGGTGAGCAGTACTTC.

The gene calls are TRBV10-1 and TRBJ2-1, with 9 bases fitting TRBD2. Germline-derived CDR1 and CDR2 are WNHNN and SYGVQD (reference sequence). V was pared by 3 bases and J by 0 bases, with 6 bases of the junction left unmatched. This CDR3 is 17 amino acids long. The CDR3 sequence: CASSDPSGVSSYNEQFF. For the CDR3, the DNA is TGCGCCAGCAGTGACCCTAGCGGGGTCAGCTCCTACAATGAGCAGTTCTTC.

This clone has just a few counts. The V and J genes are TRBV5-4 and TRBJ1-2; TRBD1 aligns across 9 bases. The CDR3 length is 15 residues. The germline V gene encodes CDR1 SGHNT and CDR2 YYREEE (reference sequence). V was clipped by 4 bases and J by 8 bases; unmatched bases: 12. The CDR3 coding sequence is TGTGCCAGCAGCCCTCCGGGACAGGGATTTGAGGGCTACACCTTC. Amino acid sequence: CASSPPGQGFEGYTF.

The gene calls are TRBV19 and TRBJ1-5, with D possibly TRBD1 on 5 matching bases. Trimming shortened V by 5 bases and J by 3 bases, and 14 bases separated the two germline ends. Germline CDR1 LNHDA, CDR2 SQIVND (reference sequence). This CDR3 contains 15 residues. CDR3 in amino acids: CASSQSDRANQPQHF. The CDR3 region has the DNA TGTGCCAGTAGTCAATCTGACAGAGCCAATCAGCCCCAGCATTTT.

CDR3 nucleotide sequence: TGTGCCTGGACATCCGGGACACAACTGACTGAAGCTTTCTTT. This codes for CAWTSGTQLTEAFF. V is TRBV30 and J is TRBJ1-1, with D possibly TRBD1 on 6 matching bases. CDR1 GTSNPN and CDR2 SVGIG come from the germline V gene (reference sequence). V lost 4 bases, J lost 5 bases, and 17 bases lay in between. The CDR3 spans 14 residues.

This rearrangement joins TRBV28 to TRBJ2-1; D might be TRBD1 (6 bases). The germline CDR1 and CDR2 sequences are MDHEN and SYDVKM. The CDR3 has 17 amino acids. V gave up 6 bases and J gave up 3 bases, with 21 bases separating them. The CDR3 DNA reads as TGTGCCAGCAGCACTAGTGACACAGGGCCTAACTACAATGAGCAGTTCTTC. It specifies CASSTSDTGPNYNEQFF.

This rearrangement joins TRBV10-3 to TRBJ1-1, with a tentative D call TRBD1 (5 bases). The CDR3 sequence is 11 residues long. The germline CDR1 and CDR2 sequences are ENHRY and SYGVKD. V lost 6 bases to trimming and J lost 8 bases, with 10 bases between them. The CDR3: CAIRAGAEAFF. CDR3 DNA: TGTGCCATCAGGGCTGGGGCCGAAGCTTTCTTT.

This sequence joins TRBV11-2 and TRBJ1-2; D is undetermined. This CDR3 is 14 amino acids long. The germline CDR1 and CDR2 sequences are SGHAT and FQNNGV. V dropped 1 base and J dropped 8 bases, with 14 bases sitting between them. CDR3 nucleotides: TGTGCCAGCAGCTTAGCTTCGCCAGGTGGCGGCTACACCTTC. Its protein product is CASSLASPGGGYTF.

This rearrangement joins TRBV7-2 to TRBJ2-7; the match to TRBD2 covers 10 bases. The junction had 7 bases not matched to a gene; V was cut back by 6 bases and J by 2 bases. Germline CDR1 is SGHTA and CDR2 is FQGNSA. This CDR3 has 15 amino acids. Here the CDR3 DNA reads TGTGCCAGCAGAGACGTAGCGGGGGGTACCTACGAGCAGTACTTC. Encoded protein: CASRDVAGGTYEQYF. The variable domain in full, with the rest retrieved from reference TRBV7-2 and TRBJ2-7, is GAGVSQSPSNKVTEKGKDVELRCDPISGHTALYWYRQSLGQGLEFLIYFQGNSAPDKSGLPSDRFSAERTGGSVSTLTIQRTQQEDSAVYLCASRDVAGGTYEQYFGPGTRLTVT.

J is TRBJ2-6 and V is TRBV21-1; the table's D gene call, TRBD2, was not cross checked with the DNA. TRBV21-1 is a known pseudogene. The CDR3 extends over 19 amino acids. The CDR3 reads CASSPLGLAGVPGANVLTF. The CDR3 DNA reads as TGTGCCAGCAGCCCCTTGGGGTTAGCGGGAGTACCTGGGGCCAACGTCCTGACTTTC.

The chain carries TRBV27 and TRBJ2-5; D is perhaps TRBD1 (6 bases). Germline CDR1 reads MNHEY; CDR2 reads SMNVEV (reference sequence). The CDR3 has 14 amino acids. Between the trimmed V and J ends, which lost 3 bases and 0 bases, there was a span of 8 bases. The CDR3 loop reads CASSFQGNQETQYF. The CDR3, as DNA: TGTGCCAGCAGTTTTCAGGGGAACCAAGAGACCCAGTACTTC.

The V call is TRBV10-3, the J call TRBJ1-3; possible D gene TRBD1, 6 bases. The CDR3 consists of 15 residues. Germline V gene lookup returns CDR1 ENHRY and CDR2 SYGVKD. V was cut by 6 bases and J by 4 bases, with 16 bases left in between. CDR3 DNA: TGTGCCATCAGAGATTCGACAGGTCAAGGAAACACCATATATTTT. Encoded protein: CAIRDSTGQGNTIYF.

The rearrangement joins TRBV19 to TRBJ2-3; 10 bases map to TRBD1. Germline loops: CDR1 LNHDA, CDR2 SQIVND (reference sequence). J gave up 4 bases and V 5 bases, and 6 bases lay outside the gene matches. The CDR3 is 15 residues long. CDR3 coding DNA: TGTGCCAGTAGTCTCCGGGACAGGGGTCCAGATACGCAGTATTTT. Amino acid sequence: CASSLRDRGPDTQYF.